This T cell receptor beta chain was recorded in a study of shared clonotypes between healthy human individuals. Overall study findings and caveats: It was observed that roughly 5% of naive CD4 clonotypes were shared across several donors. Non-shared clonotypes had lower generation probabilities than clonotypes shared by all four sorted-subset donors. It was expected that sequencing depth would affect clonotype sharing among donors.

Deep level was the assay's run setting. Assay: immunoSEQ multiplex PCR; the TCRdb copy retains only in-frame clones and omits some. The table has millions of clones, 85% to 95% seen once; the top ten hold 0.13%. With respect to this clone: Its antigen is unidentified.

Germline V CDR1 and CDR2: MNHNY, SVGAGI (reference sequence). Trimming cost V 2 bases and J 4 bases; bases outside gene matches: 4. This CDR3 is built from 15 residues. The sequenced sample was naive CD4+ T cells sorted from blood. Indicated subset: CD45RA+ positively selected. The source is a man younger than 35 in good health. V is TRBV6-6 and J is TRBJ2-5; 10 bases are a match to TRBD2. The CDR3 spells CASSYQRGGTETQYF. CDR3 sequence (DNA): TGTGCCAGCAGTTACCAGCGGGGGGGCACAGAGACCCAGTACTTC.